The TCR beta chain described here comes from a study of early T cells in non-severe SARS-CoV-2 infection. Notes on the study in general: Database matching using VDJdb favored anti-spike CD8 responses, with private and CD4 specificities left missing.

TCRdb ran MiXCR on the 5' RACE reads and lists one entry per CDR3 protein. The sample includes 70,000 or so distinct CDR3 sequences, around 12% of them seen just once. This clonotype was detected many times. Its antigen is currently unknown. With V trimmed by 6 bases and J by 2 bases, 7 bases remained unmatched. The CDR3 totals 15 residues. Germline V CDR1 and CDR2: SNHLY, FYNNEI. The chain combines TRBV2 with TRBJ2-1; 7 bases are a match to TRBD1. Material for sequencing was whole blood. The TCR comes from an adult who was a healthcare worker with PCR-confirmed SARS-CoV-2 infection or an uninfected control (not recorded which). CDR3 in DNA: TGTGCCAGCAGATTGACAGGGAATCCCTACAATGAGCAGTTCTTC. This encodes CASRLTGNPYNEQFF.